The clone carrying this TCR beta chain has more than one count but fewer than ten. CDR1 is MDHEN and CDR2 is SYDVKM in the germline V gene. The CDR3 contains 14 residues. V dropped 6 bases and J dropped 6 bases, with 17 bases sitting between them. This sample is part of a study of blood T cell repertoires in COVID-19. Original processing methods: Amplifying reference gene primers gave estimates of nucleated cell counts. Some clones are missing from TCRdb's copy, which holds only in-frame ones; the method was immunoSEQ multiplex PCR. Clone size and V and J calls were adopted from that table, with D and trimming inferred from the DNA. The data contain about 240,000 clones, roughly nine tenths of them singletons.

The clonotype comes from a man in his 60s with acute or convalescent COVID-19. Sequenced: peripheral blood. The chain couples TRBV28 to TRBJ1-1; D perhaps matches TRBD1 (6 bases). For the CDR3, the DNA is TGTGCCAGCAGCCCTCAGGGGAGAGTCCCTGAAGCTTTCTTT. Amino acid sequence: CASSPQGRVPEAFF.